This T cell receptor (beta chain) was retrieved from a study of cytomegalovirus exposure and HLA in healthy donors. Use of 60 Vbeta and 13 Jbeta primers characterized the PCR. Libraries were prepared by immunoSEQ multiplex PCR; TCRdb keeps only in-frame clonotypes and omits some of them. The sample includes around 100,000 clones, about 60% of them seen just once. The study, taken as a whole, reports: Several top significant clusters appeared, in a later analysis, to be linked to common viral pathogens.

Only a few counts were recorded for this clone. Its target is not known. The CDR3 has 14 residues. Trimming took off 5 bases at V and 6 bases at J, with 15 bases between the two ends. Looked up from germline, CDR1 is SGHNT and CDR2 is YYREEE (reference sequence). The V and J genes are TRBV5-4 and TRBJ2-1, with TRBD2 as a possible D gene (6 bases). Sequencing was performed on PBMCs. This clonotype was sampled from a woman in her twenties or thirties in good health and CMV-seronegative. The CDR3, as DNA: TGTGCCAGCAGTTCCCGACTAGTCGGCAATGAGCAGTTCTTC. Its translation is CASSSRLVGNEQFF.